The clone carrying this T cell receptor beta chain was detected only a few times. This sample was taken from a study of cytomegalovirus exposure and HLA in healthy donors. Primers included in the PCR were 60 Vbeta and 13 Jbeta primers. Data came from immunoSEQ multiplex PCR; TCRdb stores just in-frame clones and leaves some out. The repertoire consists of about 130,000 clones, with 85% to 90% occurring once and the leading ten covering under 7.5%. The V and J ends lost 6 bases and 10 bases, in that order; junction bases with no gene match: 17. The germline CDR1 and CDR2 sequences are MDHEN and SYDVKM. CDR3 length: 16 amino acids.

The chain joins TRBV28 to TRBJ1-1; TRBD1 aligns across 10 bases. The sequence came from a woman in her 30s in good health and CMV-seropositive. Sequencing input: PBMCs. CDR3 in DNA: TGTGCCAGCAGCCCGCCACCGGGACAGGGGCCGAGCGGAGCTTTCTTT. Amino acids: CASSPPPGQGPSGAFF.